The 23 T cell receptor beta chains reported below all come from one sample, sequenced in a study of human T cells and chemical hapten exposure. Sample time point: patch test 3, about 24 weeks after DPC sensitization. Treatment here: therapeutic diphenylcyclopropenone sensitization with weekly scalp DPC. TCRdb recomputed calls from the RACE reads with MiXCR, one row per CDR3 protein. The table has more than 70,000 distinct CDR3 sequences, roughly 10% seen once. Sequences were derived from whole blood, sampled in connection with sensitization to the hapten diphenylcyclopropenone (DPC). These TCRs come from a woman in her 30s with alopecia areata. Some clones in this sample may be carry-over from other donors' samples.

J is TRBJ1-1 and V is TRBV27; the D is unclear. Deletions cut 6 bases from V and 5 bases from J, with 10 bases between. Germline V gene sequence: CDR1 MNHEY, CDR2 SMNVEV (reference sequence). The CDR3 consists of 12 residues. This CDR3 reads CASRAGGTEAFF. CDR3 DNA sequence: TGTGCCAGCAGAGCAGGAGGAACTGAAGCTTTCTTT.

In this sample, this clonotype turned up a few times. The chain links TRBV5-4 to TRBJ1-6; possible D gene TRBD1, 5 bases. The CDR3 loop spans 15 amino acids. CDR1 is SGHNT and CDR2 is YYREEE in the germline V gene (reference sequence). V lost 0 bases and J 2 bases, leaving 6 bases between the germline ends. The CDR3 DNA follows: TGTGCCAGCAGCTTGGGGGGGGCCTATAATTCACCCCTCCACTTT. Amino acid sequence: CASSLGGAYNSPLHF. Full variable domain (outside the CDR3, taken from reference TRBV5-4 and TRBJ1-6): ETGVTQSPTHLIKTRGQQVTLRCSSQSGHNTVSWYQQALGQGPQFIFQYYREEENGRGNFPPRFSGLQFPNYSSELNVNALELDDSALYLCASSLGGAYNSPLHFGNGTRLTVT.

This rearrangement joins TRBV6-6 to TRBJ2-7; D may correspond to TRBD1 or TRBD2 (5 bases each). Germline loops: CDR1 MNHNY, CDR2 SVGAGI (reference sequence). The CDR3 is made up of 12 amino acids. The ends were cut back, 2 bases at V and 6 bases at J, with 8 bases in the middle. CDR3 amino acids: CASSYGGREQYV. CDR3 nucleotides: TGTGCCAGCAGTTACGGGGGTCGCGAGCAGTACGTC.

This clonotype has only a few counts. The chain recombines TRBV4-3 with TRBJ2-7; possibly TRBD1 for D (6 bases). The CDR3 contains 16 residues. From germline, CDR1 is LGHNA and CDR2 YSLEER. V lost 0 bases, J lost 0 bases, and 12 bases lay in between. DNA of the CDR3: TGCGCCAGCAGCCAAGATTACGCAGGGGTCTCCTACGAGCAGTACTTC. As protein: CASSQDYAGVSYEQYF.

This clonotype was counted at least ten times. This chain joins TRBV6-5 and TRBJ1-1; 10 bases are a match to TRBD1. This CDR3 is 12 amino acids long. Germline loops: CDR1 MNHEY, CDR2 SVGAGI. V lost 8 bases and J lost 8; bases outside the gene matches: 5. For the CDR3, the DNA is TGTGCCAGCGTCAGGGACAGGGGCGAAGCTTTCTTT. Translating gives CASVRDRGEAFF.

This clonotype occurred a few times. The chain carries TRBV27 and TRBJ2-3, with D possibly matching TRBD1 (5 bases). Germline CDR1 MNHEY, CDR2 SMNVEV (reference sequence). Trimming removed 5 bases from V and 6 bases from J, with 12 bases in between. The CDR3 is 13 residues long. The CDR3 DNA reads TGTGCCAGCAGTCCCCAAGGACACGATACGCAGTATTTT. Its protein is CASSPQGHDTQYF.

This clonotype came up many times. The chain joins TRBV6-2 or TRBV6-3 to TRBJ1-1, with D possibly TRBD1 on 6 matching bases. The CDR3 spans 13 residues. Trimming took 7 bases from V and 1 from J, leaving 10 bases between them. Germline V gene data show CDR1 as MNHEY and CDR2 as SVGEGT. The CDR3 bases are TGTGCCAGCACCCAGGGACAGAACACTGAAGCTTTCTTT. Its translation: CASTQGQNTEAFF.

The chain carries TRBV27 and TRBJ2-7, with D possibly matching TRBD1 (5 bases). This CDR3 is built from 15 residues. V dropped 2 bases and J dropped 2 bases, with 13 bases sitting between them. Germline lookup yields CDR1 MNHEY and CDR2 SMNVEV (reference sequence). As DNA, the CDR3 is TGTGCCAGCAGTTTAAGGGGTAGCCTTCCCTACGAGCAGTACGTC. Protein: CASSLRGSLPYEQYV.

This clonotype was observed a few times. The gene calls are TRBV12-3 or TRBV12-4 and TRBJ2-3, with D perhaps TRBD1 (6 bases). This CDR3 is 11 amino acids long. V was pared by 9 bases and J by 3 bases, with 7 bases between. In DNA form, the CDR3 reads TGTGCCAGTACAGGGACAGATACGCAGTATTTT. Its protein is CASTGTDTQYF.

V and J are TRBV6-1 and TRBJ2-2; D is tentatively TRBD1 or TRBD2 (5 bases each). The V and J ends lost 7 bases and 5 bases respectively, with 14 bases between them. The V gene's germline CDR1 is MNHNS and CDR2 SASEGT. The CDR3 sequence is 14 residues long. The CDR3 loop reads CASNTLRETGELFF. DNA of the CDR3: TGTGCCAGCAATACCCTCAGGGAGACCGGGGAGCTGTTTTTT.

This clonotype occurred many times. The V gene is TRBV11-2, the J gene TRBJ2-1, with TRBD2 as a possible D gene (7 bases). CDR1 and CDR2 from the germline V gene are SGHAT and FQNNGV. The length of the CDR3 is 15 residues. Between the trimmed V and J ends, which lost 1 base and 9 bases, there was a span of 16 bases. The CDR3 region has the DNA TGTGCCAGCAGCTTAGGTAGGGGGAGGGCAGGTGAGCAGTTCTTC. Its protein product is CASSLGRGRAGEQFF. Based on the CDR3 plus reference TRBV11-2 and TRBJ2-1, the full variable domain is EAGVAQSPRYKIIEKRQSVAFWCNPISGHATLYWYQQILGQGPKLLIQFQNNGVVDDSQLPKDRFSAERLKGVDSTLKIQPAKLEDSAVYLCASSLGRGRAGEQFFGPGTRLTVL.

This clonotype was recorded many times. The DNA for the CDR3 is TGTGCCAGCAGCTTGTGGCTAGCGGGTATTAGCACAGATACGCAGTATTTT. Translated: CASSLWLAGISTDTQYF. V gene TRBV5-4 combines with J gene TRBJ2-3, with TRBD2 matching over 8 bases. The CDR3 consists of 17 residues. The V and J ends lost 1 base and 0 bases, in that order; junction bases with no gene match: 7. The V gene's germline CDR1 is SGHNT and CDR2 YYREEE (reference sequence).

V usage is TRBV4-2 and J usage is TRBJ2-2; D is uncertain. The CDR3 is 16 amino acids. Trimming took off 0 bases at V and 6 bases at J, with 14 bases between the two ends. Germline V gene sequence: CDR1 LGHNA, CDR2 YNFKEQ. DNA for the CDR3: TGTGCCAGCAGCCAAGAAGGAAGCTATCTCGCCGGGGAGCTGTTTTTT. As protein: CASSQEGSYLAGELFF.

This clonotype was seen at least ten times. The genes are TRBV27 and TRBJ1-2; no definite D call. Germline-derived CDR1 and CDR2 are MNHEY and SMNVEV (reference sequence). CDR3 length equals 14 residues. Trimming took off 3 bases at V and 4 bases at J, with 12 bases between the two ends. The chain's CDR3 is CASSFKGIGYGYTF. CDR3 in DNA: TGTGCCAGCAGTTTTAAGGGAATCGGCTATGGCTACACCTTC.

The sample holds a few counts of this clonotype. The rearrangement joins TRBV30 to TRBJ1-1; unclear D gene. The CDR3 is 13 residues long. CDR1 and CDR2 (germline): GTSNPN, SVGIG (reference sequence). Trimming pared 0 bases from V and 0 bases from J, leaving 5 bases between. The CDR3 DNA reads TGTGCCTGGAGTGTGGTCTTGAACACTGAAGCTTTCTTT. Translating gives CAWSVVLNTEAFF. The full variable domain, in which reference TRBV30 and TRBJ1-1 provide the parts outside the CDR3, is SQTIHQWPATLVQPVGSPLSLECTVEGTSNPNLYWYRQAAGRGLQLLFYSVGIGQISSEVPQNLSASRPQDRQFILSSKKLLLSDSGFYLCAWSVVLNTEAFFGQGTRLTVV.

This clonotype was picked up many times. The V call is TRBV2, the J call TRBJ1-2; D gene unclear. V gave up 2 bases and J gave up 7 bases, with 8 bases separating them. The CDR3 has 12 residues. Germline CDR1 is SNHLY and CDR2 is FYNNEI. The CDR3 nucleotides read TGTGCCAGCAGTGAACAATCGTTTGGCTACACCTTC. The encoded protein is CASSEQSFGYTF.

J is TRBJ1-1 and V is TRBV20-1; D might be TRBD1 (6 bases). Germline V gene sequence: CDR1 DFQATT, CDR2 SNEGSKA (reference sequence). Trimming took 5 bases from V and 4 from J, leaving 17 bases between them. This CDR3 has 14 residues. The DNA for the CDR3 is TGCAGTGCTGGACCTGACAGGCGAGGCACTGAAGCTTTCTTT. Translated: CSAGPDRRGTEAFF.

CDR3 in DNA: TGTGCCACCAGTGAAGGCGGGGTGAGCACTGAAGCTTTCTTT. It encodes CATSEGGVSTEAFF. The rearrangement links TRBV24-1 to TRBJ1-1; the D is unclear. This CDR3 comprises 14 residues. V was clipped by 4 bases and J by 4 bases, with 12 bases between them. CDR1 is KGHDR, CDR2 SFDVKD, per germline.

This clonotype was picked up a small number of times. The J gene is TRBJ1-4, the V gene TRBV5-4; a possible D gene is TRBD1 (6 bases). The CDR3 consists of 14 residues. The V and J ends lost 2 bases and 8 bases respectively, with 13 bases between them. CDR1 is SGHNT, CDR2 YYREEE, per germline (reference sequence). CDR3 nucleotides: TGTGCCAGCAGCTTATGGGGGGCGGACGAAAAACTGTTTTTT. Its protein is CASSLWGADEKLFF.

This clonotype was seen repeatedly, ten times or more. This sequence joins TRBV12-3 or TRBV12-4 and TRBJ2-5; 7 bases agree with TRBD1. CDR3 length equals 15 residues. The ends lost 5 bases at V and 4 bases at J; junction bases unmatched: 10. CDR3 DNA: TGTGCCAGCAGTCTGGGGCGAAACAGGGGAGAGACCCAGTACTTC. Protein product: CASSLGRNRGETQYF.

Ten or more counts support this clonotype. The chain carries TRBV7-9 and TRBJ1-5, with a tentative D call TRBD1 (6 bases). CDR3 length equals 13 residues. Germline V CDR1 and CDR2: SEHNR, FQNEAQ (reference sequence). Between the trimmed V and J ends, which lost 1 base and 6 bases, there was a span of 7 bases. The CDR3 spells CASSLVQGQPQHF. Here the CDR3 DNA reads TGTGCCAGCAGCTTAGTACAGGGTCAGCCCCAGCATTTT.

For the CDR3, the DNA is TGTGCCAGCACCCCGACTCCGAGCTCCTACGAGCAGTACGTC. Its translation: CASTPTPSSYEQYV. The rearrangement joins TRBV6-1 to TRBJ2-7; no definite D call. Germline V lookup: CDR1 MNHNS, CDR2 SASEGT. V dropped 7 bases and J dropped 0 bases, with 13 bases sitting between them. There are 14 residues in the CDR3.

This clonotype was observed a few times. The chain combines TRBV20-1 with TRBJ2-3; tentatively, D is TRBD1 or TRBD2 (6 bases each). Trimming took 0 bases from V and 5 from J, leaving 12 bases between them. The length of the CDR3 is 14 residues. The germline CDR1 and CDR2 sequences are DFQATT and SNEGSKA (reference sequence). The CDR3 sequence: CSAREGGRRDTQYF. As DNA, the CDR3 is TGCAGTGCTAGAGAGGGGGGCCGGCGAGATACGCAGTATTTT.